This T cell receptor beta chain was identified during a study of PD-1 blockade in classical Hodgkin lymphoma. In its sample, this clone was seen a few times. Its antigen remains unidentified. This CDR3 is 14 amino acids long. V lost 2 bases and J 5 bases, leaving 13 bases between the germline ends. Germline V gene data show CDR1 as SGHRS and CDR2 as YFSETQ. Patients all relapsed after autologous stem cell transplantation, and there was variation in brentuximab vedotin exposure. Whole-study findings and limits: Reported findings placed baseline TCR diversity lower in newly diagnosed patients (compared with healthy donors).

Some clones are missing from TCRdb's copy, which holds only in-frame ones; the method was immunoSEQ multiplex PCR. The profile shows 47,000 or so clones, roughly 73% of them singletons. Material: peripheral blood mononuclear cells (PBMCs), obtained at baseline. The chain couples TRBV5-1 to TRBJ2-5; D assignment may be TRBD1 or TRBD2 (5 bases each). This TCR derives from a human donor with classical Hodgkin lymphoma. In DNA form, the CDR3 reads TGCGCCAGCAGCTTTGAGGGGCGGAAGGAGACCCAGTACTTC. It encodes CASSFEGRKETQYF.